The 20 T cell receptor beta chains below were found in one sample sequenced in a study of identical twins. TCRdb recomputed calls from the 5' RACE reads with MiXCR, one row per CDR3 protein. The sample records some 600,000 distinct CDR3 sequences, roughly 7.1% being singletons. A further study also used this sample, focusing on yellow fever vaccine responses in identical twins.

Sequenced sample: PBMCs. The receptors derive from a woman in her late teens or twenties in good health.

This clonotype was detected a few times. The chain recombines TRBV6-2 or TRBV6-3 with TRBJ1-2; 7 bases fit TRBD1. Unmatched junction bases numbered 14, after V lost 0 bases and J lost 4 bases. The CDR3 consists of 18 residues. Germline V gives CDR1 MNHEY, CDR2 SVGEGT. CDR3 sequence: CASSYSRGQRGIFYGYTF. CDR3 coding DNA: TGTGCCAGCAGTTACTCGAGGGGACAGCGTGGGATATTCTATGGCTACACCTTC.

This chain connects TRBV20-1 to TRBJ2-1, with TRBD2 matching over 11 bases. CDR1 and CDR2 from the germline V gene are DFQATT and SNEGSKA (reference sequence). The CDR3 has 16 amino acids. J was trimmed by 10 bases and V by 0 bases; bases with no gene match: 11. The CDR3 sequence is CSARDVIAGGAGEQFF. The CDR3 DNA follows: TGCAGTGCTAGAGATGTAATAGCGGGAGGGGCTGGAGAGCAGTTCTTC.

The table lists this clonotype with a few counts. The V and J genes are TRBV6-1 and TRBJ1-1; possibly TRBD1 for D (6 bases). Germline loops: CDR1 MNHNS, CDR2 SASEGT. The CDR3 has 16 amino acids. With 4 bases removed from V and 1 base from J, the gap between germline ends came to 16 bases. The CDR3: CASSVGPTGRNTEAFF. The DNA for the CDR3 is TGTGCCAGCAGTGTGGGACCGACAGGAAGGAACACTGAAGCTTTCTTT.

This clonotype was seen more than once but under ten times. The chain recombines TRBV12-3 or TRBV12-4 with TRBJ2-2; 7 positions agree with TRBD1. The trim removed 5 bases at V and 6 bases at J, leaving 6 bases unmatched. The CDR3 totals 14 residues. This CDR3 is CASSRTGAPGELFF. The CDR3, as DNA: TGTGCCAGCAGTCGTACAGGGGCCCCCGGGGAGCTGTTTTTT.

This clonotype was counted many times. V usage is TRBV7-9 and J usage is TRBJ1-2; no definite D call. The V and J ends lost 5 bases and 0 bases respectively, with 10 bases between them. This CDR3 has 14 residues. Per the germline V gene, CDR1 is SEHNR and CDR2 is FQNEAQ (reference sequence). The DNA for the CDR3 is TGTGCCAGCAGCCCTCCTCAGACTAACTATGGCTACACCTTC. Protein product: CASSPPQTNYGYTF. Full variable domain (missing parts from reference TRBV7-9 and TRBJ1-2): DTGVSQNPRHKITKRGQNVTFRCDPISEHNRLYWYRQTLGQGPEFLTYFQNEAQLEKSRLLSDRFSAERPKGSFSTLEIQRTEQGDSAMYLCASSPPQTNYGYTFGSGTRLTVV.

This clonotype was counted a few times. The rearrangement uses TRBV18 and TRBJ2-5, with D perhaps given as TRBD1 or TRBD2 (5 bases each). Per germline, CDR1 KGHSH and CDR2 LQKENI. The CDR3 extends over 15 amino acids. Trimming took off 4 bases at V and 0 bases at J, with 12 bases between the two ends. The DNA of the CDR3 is TGTGCCAGCTCACGCCGGGACCGAGACCAAGAGACCCAGTACTTC. It codes for CASSRRDRDQETQYF.

This clonotype was found a few times. The chain couples TRBV7-3 to TRBJ2-5; a possible D gene is TRBD2 (6 bases). Germline lookup yields CDR1 SGHTA and CDR2 FQGTGA. Trimming removed 5 bases at V and 5 bases at J, with 15 bases between. The CDR3 runs to 14 residues. The CDR3 protein is CASSPVGGEETQYF. The CDR3 bases are TGTGCCAGCAGCCCCGTCGGGGGAGAGGAGACCCAGTACTTC. The full variable domain, completed using reference TRBV7-3 and TRBJ2-5, is GAGVSQTPSNKVTEKGKYVELRCDPISGHTALYWYRQSLGQGPEFLIYFQGTGAADDSGLPNDRFFAVRPEGSVSTLKIQRTERGDSAVYLCASSPVGGEETQYFGPGTRLLVL.

This clonotype appeared a few times. The rearrangement links TRBV11-2 to TRBJ2-7; 7 nucleotides agree with TRBD1. There are 14 residues in the CDR3. In germline, CDR1 is SGHAT, CDR2 FQNNGV. V lost 5 bases to trimming and J lost 3 bases; unmatched junction nucleotides: 7. The CDR3: CASSPGAGGYEQYV. CDR3 bases: TGTGCCAGCAGCCCTGGGGCAGGGGGCTACGAGCAGTACGTC.

J is TRBJ2-5 and V is TRBV27; D is perhaps TRBD2 (6 bases). This CDR3 spans 16 amino acids. The V end was cut by 5 bases, the J end by 5 bases, with 21 bases between. Germline-derived CDR1 and CDR2 are MNHEY and SMNVEV (reference sequence). DNA of the CDR3: TGTGCCAGCAGTCCCCTCAAGGCGGGGTACCGGGAGACCCAGTACTTC. As protein: CASSPLKAGYRETQYF.

The chain links TRBV24-1 to TRBJ2-1; the D gene is possibly TRBD1 (5 bases). V was shortened by 5 bases and J by 6 bases, with 10 bases between the two germline ends. CDR1 and CDR2 (germline): KGHDR, SFDVKD. The CDR3 is 13 residues long. The chain's CDR3 is CATSGQGGNEQFF. The CDR3 DNA reads as TGTGCCACCAGTGGGCAGGGTGGCAATGAGCAGTTCTTC.

This clonotype appeared a few times. This CDR3 is CASSYNGLAGGGETQYF. CDR3 DNA: TGTGCCAGCAGCTATAACGGACTAGCGGGAGGAGGAGAGACCCAGTACTTC. The chain carries TRBV6-5 and TRBJ2-5; 14 bases agree with TRBD2. CDR3 length: 17 residues. Germline V gives CDR1 MNHEY, CDR2 SVGAGI. The V gene end was trimmed by 6 bases and the J gene end by 4 bases; junction bases not matched to a gene: 10.

This chain's CDR3 is CASSLILGDWDTQYF. Here the CDR3 DNA reads TGTGCCAGCAGCTTAATTCTGGGGGACTGGGATACGCAGTATTTT. The chain carries TRBV7-6 and TRBJ2-3; a weak D match, TRBD2 (6 bases). The germline CDR1 and CDR2 sequences are SGHVS and FNYEAQ. The V end was cut by 2 bases, the J end by 6 bases, with 15 bases between. The CDR3 is made up of 15 amino acids. The entire variable domain, with the rest obtained from reference TRBV7-6 and TRBJ2-3, is as follows: GAGVSQSPRYKVTKRGQDVALRCDPISGHVSLYWYRQALGQGPEFLTYFNYEAQQDKSGLPNDRFSAERPEGSISTLTIQRTEQRDSAMYRCASSLILGDWDTQYFGPGTRLTVL.

This clonotype was recorded at least ten times. The chain recombines TRBV20-1 with TRBJ1-2; 9 bases match TRBD1. Losses at the gene ends were 5 bases for V and 6 bases for J; bases not matched to a gene: 10. The CDR3 totals 14 residues. CDR1 is DFQATT, CDR2 SNEGSKA, per germline (reference sequence). The CDR3 DNA reads as TGCAGTGCTTCTGGACAGGGGTTAGTTGATGGCTACACCTTC. Translation: CSASGQGLVDGYTF.

This clonotype appeared a few times. The chain combines TRBV29-1 with TRBJ2-7; possibly TRBD1 or TRBD2 for D (5 bases each). CDR1 and CDR2 from the germline V gene are SQVTM and ANQGSEA. The CDR3 length is 12 residues. V lost 5 bases and J 2 bases, leaving 10 bases between the germline ends. The CDR3 region is CSVSGRTYEQYF. CDR3 nucleotide sequence: TGCAGCGTTTCGGGACGCACCTACGAGCAGTACTTC.

This clonotype was detected a few times. V gene TRBV27 combines with J gene TRBJ2-5, with 7 bases that match TRBD1. The CDR3 contains 17 residues. Germline CDR1 is MNHEY and CDR2 is SMNVEV (reference sequence). V was pared by 5 bases and J by 0 bases, with 12 bases of the junction left unmatched. The CDR3 nucleotides read TGTGCCAGCAGTATAAAATCAGGGGGAGCGTACCAAGAGACCCAGTACTTC. Amino acid sequence: CASSIKSGGAYQETQYF.

This clonotype was seen a handful of times. This rearrangement joins TRBV5-1 to TRBJ2-5; 9 nucleotides agree with TRBD1. Per germline, CDR1 SGHRS and CDR2 YFSETQ. Trimming removed 4 bases from V and 2 bases from J; junction bases left unmatched: 9. The CDR3 spans 16 residues. The CDR3 coding sequence is TGCGCCAGCAGCCTGTCGGGACAGGGTATACAAGAGACCCAGTACTTC. Translation gives CASSLSGQGIQETQYF.

The chain is built from TRBV12-3 or TRBV12-4 and TRBJ2-6, with D tentatively TRBD2 (6 bases). V was clipped by 4 bases and J by 2 bases, with 9 bases between them. This CDR3 spans 15 amino acids. The chain's CDR3 is CASSWGTAGANVLTF. DNA of the CDR3: TGTGCCAGCAGTTGGGGGACTGCTGGGGCCAACGTCCTGACTTTC.

This clonotype was counted between two and nine times. Here the CDR3 reads CASSLVWFSSYNEQFF. As DNA, the CDR3 is TGTGCCAGCAGCTTGGTTTGGTTCTCTTCCTACAATGAGCAGTTCTTC. The chain combines TRBV5-5 with TRBJ2-1; D unresolved. CDR1 and CDR2 (germline): SGHKS, YYEKEE (reference sequence). Between the trimmed V and J ends, which lost 0 bases and 1 base, there was a span of 11 bases. This CDR3 comprises 16 residues.

This clonotype showed up just a few times. The chain employs TRBV20-1 and TRBJ1-5; 9 bases align to TRBD1. This CDR3 region has 16 residues. The germline CDR1 and CDR2 sequences are DFQATT and SNEGSKA (reference sequence). V lost 0 bases, J lost 4 bases, and 7 bases stayed unmatched. The CDR3 here is CSAREVTGGFNQPQHF. The DNA for the CDR3 is TGCAGTGCTAGAGAAGTGACAGGGGGTTTTAATCAGCCCCAGCATTTT.

The sample holds a few counts of this clonotype. V and J are TRBV6-1 and TRBJ2-5, with D perhaps matching TRBD1 or TRBD2 (6 bases each). Trimming took 6 bases from V and 1 from J, leaving 15 bases between them. This CDR3 has 15 amino acids. Germline lookup yields CDR1 MNHNS and CDR2 SASEGT. This CDR3 reads CASRKGGTLQETQYF. In nucleotides, the CDR3 is TGTGCCAGCAGGAAAGGGGGGACGCTCCAAGAGACCCAGTACTTC.